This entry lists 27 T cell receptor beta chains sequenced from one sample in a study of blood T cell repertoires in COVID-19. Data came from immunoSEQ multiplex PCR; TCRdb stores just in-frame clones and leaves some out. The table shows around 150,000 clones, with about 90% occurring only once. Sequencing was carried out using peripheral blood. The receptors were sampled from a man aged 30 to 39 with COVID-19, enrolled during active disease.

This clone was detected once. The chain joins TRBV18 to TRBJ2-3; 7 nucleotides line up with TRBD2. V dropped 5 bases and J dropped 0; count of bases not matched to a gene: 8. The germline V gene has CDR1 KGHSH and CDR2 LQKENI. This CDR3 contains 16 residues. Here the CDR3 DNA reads TGTGCCAGCTCATTAACCCCGGGACTAAGCACAGATACGCAGTATTTT. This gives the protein CASSLTPGLSTDTQYF. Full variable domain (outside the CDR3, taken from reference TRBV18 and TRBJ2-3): NAGVMQNPRHLVRRRGQEARLRCSPMKGHSHVYWYRQLPEEGLKFMVYLQKENIIDESGMPKERFSAEFPKEGPSILRIQQVVRGDSAAYFCASSLTPGLSTDTQYFGPGTRLTVL.

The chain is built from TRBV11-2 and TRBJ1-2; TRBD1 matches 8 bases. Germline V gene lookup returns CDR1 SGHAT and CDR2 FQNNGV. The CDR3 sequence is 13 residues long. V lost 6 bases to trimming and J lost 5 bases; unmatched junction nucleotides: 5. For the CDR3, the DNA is TGTGCCAGCAGTCCGGACAGGGATTATGGCTACACCTTC. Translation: CASSPDRDYGYTF. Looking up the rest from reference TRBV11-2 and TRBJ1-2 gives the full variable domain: EAGVAQSPRYKIIEKRQSVAFWCNPISGHATLYWYQQILGQGPKLLIQFQNNGVVDDSQLPKDRFSAERLKGVDSTLKIQPAKLEDSAVYLCASSPDRDYGYTFGSGTRLTVV.

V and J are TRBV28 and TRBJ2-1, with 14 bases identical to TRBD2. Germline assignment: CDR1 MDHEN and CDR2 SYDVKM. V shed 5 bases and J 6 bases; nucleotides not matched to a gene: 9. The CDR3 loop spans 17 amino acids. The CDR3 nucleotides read TGTGCCAGCAGTCTATACCCCGGGACTAGCGGGAGCAATGAGCAGTTCTTC. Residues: CASSLYPGTSGSNEQFF.

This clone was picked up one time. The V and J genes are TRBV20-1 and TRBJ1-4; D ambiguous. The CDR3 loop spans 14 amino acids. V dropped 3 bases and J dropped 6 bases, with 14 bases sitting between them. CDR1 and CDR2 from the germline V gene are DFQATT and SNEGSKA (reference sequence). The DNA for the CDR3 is TGCAGTGCTAGTAGCCCGGCTCAGGATGAAAAACTGTTTTTT. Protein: CSASSPAQDEKLFF.

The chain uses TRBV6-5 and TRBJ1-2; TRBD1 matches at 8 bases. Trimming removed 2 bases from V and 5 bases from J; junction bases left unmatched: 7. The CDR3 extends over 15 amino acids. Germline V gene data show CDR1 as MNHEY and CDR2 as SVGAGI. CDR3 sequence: CASSYLGQGAYGYTF. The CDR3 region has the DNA TGTGCCAGCAGTTACCTAGGACAGGGCGCTTATGGCTACACCTTC.

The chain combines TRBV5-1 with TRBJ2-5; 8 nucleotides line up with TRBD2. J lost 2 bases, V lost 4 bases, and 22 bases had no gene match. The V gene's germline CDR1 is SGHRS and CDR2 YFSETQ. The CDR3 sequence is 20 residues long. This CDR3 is CASSARGQGTGGVEQETQYF. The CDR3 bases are TGCGCCAGCAGCGCGAGGGGTCAGGGAACGGGAGGGGTTGAACAAGAGACCCAGTACTTC.

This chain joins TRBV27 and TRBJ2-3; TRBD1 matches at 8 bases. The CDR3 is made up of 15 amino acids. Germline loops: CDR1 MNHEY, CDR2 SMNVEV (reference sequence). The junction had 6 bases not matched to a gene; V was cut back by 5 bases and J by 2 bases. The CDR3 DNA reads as TGTGCCAGCAGTGCGGGACAGGCAATCACAGATACGCAGTATTTT. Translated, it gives CASSAGQAITDTQYF.

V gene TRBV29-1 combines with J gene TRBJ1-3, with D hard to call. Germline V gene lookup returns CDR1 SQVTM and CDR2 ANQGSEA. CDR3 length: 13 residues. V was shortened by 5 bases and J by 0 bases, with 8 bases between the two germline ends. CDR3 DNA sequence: TGCAGCGTTCAATTGAGCTCTGGAAACACCATATATTTT. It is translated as CSVQLSSGNTIYF.

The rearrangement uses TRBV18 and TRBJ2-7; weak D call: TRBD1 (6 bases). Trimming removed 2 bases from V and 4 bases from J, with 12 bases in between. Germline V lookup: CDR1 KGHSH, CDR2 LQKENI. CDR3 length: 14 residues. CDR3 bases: TGTGCCAGCTCACCAACGGGACACAGATACGAGCAGTACTTC. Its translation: CASSPTGHRYEQYF. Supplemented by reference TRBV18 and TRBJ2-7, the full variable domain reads NAGVMQNPRHLVRRRGQEARLRCSPMKGHSHVYWYRQLPEEGLKFMVYLQKENIIDESGMPKERFSAEFPKEGPSILRIQQVVRGDSAAYFCASSPTGHRYEQYFGPGTRLTVT.

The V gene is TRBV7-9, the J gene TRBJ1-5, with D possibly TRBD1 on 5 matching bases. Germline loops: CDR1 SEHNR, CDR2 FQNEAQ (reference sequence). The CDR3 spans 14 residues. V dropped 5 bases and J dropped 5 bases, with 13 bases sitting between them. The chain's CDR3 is CASSVDTHYQPQHF. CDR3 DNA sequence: TGTGCCAGCAGCGTGGACACCCACTATCAGCCCCAGCATTTT.

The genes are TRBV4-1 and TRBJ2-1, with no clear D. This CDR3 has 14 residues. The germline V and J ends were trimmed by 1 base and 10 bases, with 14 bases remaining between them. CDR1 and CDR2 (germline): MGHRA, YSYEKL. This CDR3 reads CASSQVILVAEQFF. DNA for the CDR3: TGCGCCAGCAGCCAAGTAATTTTAGTCGCGGAGCAGTTCTTC.

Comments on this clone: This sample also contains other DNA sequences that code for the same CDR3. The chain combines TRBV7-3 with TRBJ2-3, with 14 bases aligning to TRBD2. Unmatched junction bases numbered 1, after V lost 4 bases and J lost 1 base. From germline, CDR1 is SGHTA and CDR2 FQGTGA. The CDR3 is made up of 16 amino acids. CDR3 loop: CASSSGLAGGTDTQYF. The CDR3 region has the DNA TGTGCCAGCAGCTCGGGACTAGCGGGAGGCACAGATACGCAGTATTTT.

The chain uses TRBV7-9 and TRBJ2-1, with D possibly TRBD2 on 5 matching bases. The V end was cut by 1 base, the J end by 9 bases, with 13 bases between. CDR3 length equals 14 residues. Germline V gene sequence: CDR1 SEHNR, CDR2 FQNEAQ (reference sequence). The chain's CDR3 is CASSLGLDSSEQFF. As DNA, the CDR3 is TGTGCCAGCAGCTTAGGGCTGGACTCTAGTGAGCAGTTCTTC.

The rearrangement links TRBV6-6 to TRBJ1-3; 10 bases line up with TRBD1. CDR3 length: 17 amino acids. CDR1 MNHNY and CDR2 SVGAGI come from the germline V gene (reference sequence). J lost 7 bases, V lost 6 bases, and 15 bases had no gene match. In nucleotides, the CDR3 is TGTGCCAGCAGACGACAAACCGGGACAGGGGAAGTCAACACCATATATTTT. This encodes CASRRQTGTGEVNTIYF.

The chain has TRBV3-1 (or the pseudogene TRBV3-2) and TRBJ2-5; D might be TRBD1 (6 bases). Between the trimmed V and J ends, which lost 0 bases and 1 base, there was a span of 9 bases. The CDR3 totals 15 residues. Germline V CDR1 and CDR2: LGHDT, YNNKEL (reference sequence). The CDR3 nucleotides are TGTGCCAGCAGCCAAGATGCAGGGGCCCAAGAGACCCAGTACTTC. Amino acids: CASSQDAGAQETQYF.

CDR3 nucleotides: TGCGCCAGCAGCTTGGTGACAGGGGAAAACTATGGCTACACCTTC. As protein: CASSLVTGENYGYTF. The chain recombines TRBV5-1 with TRBJ1-2; TRBD1 matches at 8 bases. The CDR3 is 15 residues long. V lost 0 bases, J lost 2 bases, and 3 bases stayed unmatched. CDR1 SGHRS and CDR2 YFSETQ come from the germline V gene.

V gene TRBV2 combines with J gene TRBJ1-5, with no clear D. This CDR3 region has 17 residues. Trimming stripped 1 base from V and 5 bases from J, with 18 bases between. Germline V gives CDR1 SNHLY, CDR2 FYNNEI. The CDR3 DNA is TGTGCCAGCAGTGAAGGTCCGGGTCAGCCAAGTGATCAGCCCCAGCATTTT. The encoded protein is CASSEGPGQPSDQPQHF.

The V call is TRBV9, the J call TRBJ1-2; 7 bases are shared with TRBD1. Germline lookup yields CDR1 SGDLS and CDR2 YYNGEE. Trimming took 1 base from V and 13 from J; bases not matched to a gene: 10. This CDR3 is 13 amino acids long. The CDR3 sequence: CASSVWQGGLATF. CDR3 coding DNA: TGTGCCAGCAGCGTATGGCAGGGGGGATTGGCCACCTTC.

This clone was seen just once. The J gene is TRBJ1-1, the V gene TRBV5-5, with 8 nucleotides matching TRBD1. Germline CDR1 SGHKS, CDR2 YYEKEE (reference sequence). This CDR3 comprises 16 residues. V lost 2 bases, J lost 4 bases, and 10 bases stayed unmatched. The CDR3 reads CASSFRAGGFSTEAFF. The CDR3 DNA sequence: TGTGCCAGCAGCTTTCGCGCAGGGGGCTTTAGCACTGAAGCTTTCTTT.

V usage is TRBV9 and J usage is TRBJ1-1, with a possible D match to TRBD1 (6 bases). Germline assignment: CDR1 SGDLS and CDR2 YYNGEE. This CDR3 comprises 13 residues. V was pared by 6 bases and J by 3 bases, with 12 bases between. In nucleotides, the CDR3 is TGTGCCAGCAACAGACAGGTGGACACTGAAGCTTTCTTT. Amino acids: CASNRQVDTEAFF.

The CDR3 is CASSLRRAGANVLTF. CDR3 nucleotides: TGCGCCAGCAGCTTGAGAAGAGCTGGGGCCAACGTCCTGACTTTC. The rearrangement uses TRBV5-1 and TRBJ2-6; D unclear. V gave up 1 base and J gave up 2 bases, with 7 bases separating them. Germline V gene sequence: CDR1 SGHRS, CDR2 YFSETQ. The CDR3 spans 15 residues.

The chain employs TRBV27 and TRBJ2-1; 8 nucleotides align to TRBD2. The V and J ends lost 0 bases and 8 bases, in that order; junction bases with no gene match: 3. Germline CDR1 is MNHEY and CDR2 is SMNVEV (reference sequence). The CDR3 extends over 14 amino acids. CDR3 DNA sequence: TGTGCCAGCAGTTTATCTAGCGGGATCGATGAGCAGTTCTTC. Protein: CASSLSSGIDEQFF.

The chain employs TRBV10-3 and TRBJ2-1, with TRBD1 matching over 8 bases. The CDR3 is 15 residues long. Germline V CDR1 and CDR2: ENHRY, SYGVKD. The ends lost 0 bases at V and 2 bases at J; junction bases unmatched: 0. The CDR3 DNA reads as TGTGCCATCAGTGAGTCGGGACAGGCCTACAATGAGCAGTTCTTC. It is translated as CAISESGQAYNEQFF.

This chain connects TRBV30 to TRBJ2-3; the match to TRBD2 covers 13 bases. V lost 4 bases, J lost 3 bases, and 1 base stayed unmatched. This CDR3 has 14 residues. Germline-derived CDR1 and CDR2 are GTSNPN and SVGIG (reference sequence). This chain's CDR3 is CAWILAGGTDTQYF. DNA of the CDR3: TGTGCCTGGATACTAGCGGGAGGGACAGATACGCAGTATTTT.

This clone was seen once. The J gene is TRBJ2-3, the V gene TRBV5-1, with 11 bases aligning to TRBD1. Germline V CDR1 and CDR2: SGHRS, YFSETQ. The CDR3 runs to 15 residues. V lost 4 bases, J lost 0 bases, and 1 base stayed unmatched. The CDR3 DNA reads TGCGCCAGCAGCGGGACAGGGGGTAGCACAGATACGCAGTATTTT. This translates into CASSGTGGSTDTQYF.

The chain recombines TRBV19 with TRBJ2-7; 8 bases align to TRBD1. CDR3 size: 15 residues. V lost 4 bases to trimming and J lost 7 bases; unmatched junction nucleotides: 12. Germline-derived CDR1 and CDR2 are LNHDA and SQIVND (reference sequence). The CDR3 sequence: CASSTEDREVKEQYF. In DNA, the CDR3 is TGTGCCAGTAGTACCGAGGACAGGGAGGTAAAAGAGCAGTACTTC.

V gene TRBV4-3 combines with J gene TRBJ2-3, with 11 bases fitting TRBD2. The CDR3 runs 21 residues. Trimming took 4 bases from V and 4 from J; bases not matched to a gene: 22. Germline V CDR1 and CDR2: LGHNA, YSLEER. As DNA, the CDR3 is TGCGCCAGCAGCCCCGGGGCCACCGTGGGTCTAGCGGGAGGAAAATCAGATACGCAGTATTTT. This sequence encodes CASSPGATVGLAGGKSDTQYF.